This is a list of T cell receptor beta chains from one sample in a study of blood T cell repertoires in COVID-19. Data came from immunoSEQ multiplex PCR; TCRdb stores just in-frame clones and leaves some out. The sample yields 55,000 to 65,000 clones, about 83% seen once. Sequencing was carried out using peripheral blood. The source of these receptors is a woman older than 75 with acute or convalescent COVID-19. Both conserved end residues are part of each CDR3. A D gene is named only where the DNA matches it firmly. The listing skips clone size in some rows; elsewhere it reads once, few, many or a size class.

v_call	clone_size	j_call	d_call	cdr3_aa	cdr3_nt
TRBV11-2	-	TRBJ2-5	-	CASSLGTPRETQYF	TGTGCCAGCAGCTTAGGGACACCCCGGGAGACCCAGTACTTC
TRBV7-8	-	TRBJ2-1	-	CASSPSKLLSSYNEQFF	TGTGCCAGCAGCCCAAGTAAGCTCCTGAGCTCCTACAATGAGCAGTTCTTC
TRBV14	-	TRBJ2-2	TRBD1	CASSQQRTGAGELFF	TGTGCCAGCAGCCAACAACGGACAGGAGCCGGGGAGCTGTTTTTT
TRBV10-2	-	TRBJ2-7	-	CATGPQGKEQYF	TGCGCCACCGGACCACAGGGTAAAGAGCAGTACTTC
TRBV27	-	TRBJ2-7	TRBD1	CASSFGGQGVQYF	TGTGCCAGCAGTTTTGGTGGACAGGGGGTGCAGTACTTC
TRBV19	once	TRBJ2-1	TRBD2	CASTQREGAYNEQFF	TGTGCCAGTACCCAGCGGGAGGGCGCCTACAATGAGCAGTTCTTC
TRBV6-6	-	TRBJ1-1	-	CASSDATGLGNTEAFF	TGTGCCAGCAGCGACGCCACAGGGTTAGGGAACACTGAAGCTTTCTTT
TRBV7-3	-	TRBJ2-7	-	CASSLIGGEQYF	TGTGCCAGCAGCTTAATAGGGGGCGAGCAGTACTTC
TRBV6-1	-	TRBJ1-1	-	CASSEVARMNTEAFF	TGTGCCAGCAGTGAAGTCGCCAGGATGAACACTGAAGCTTTCTTT
TRBV2	-	TRBJ1-2	-	CASSEFPPRGYGYTF	TGTGCCAGCAGTGAATTTCCACCCCGGGGCTATGGCTACACCTTC
TRBV3-1/TRBV3-2	once	TRBJ2-1	-	CASSQASQNEQFF	TGTGCCAGCAGCCAAGCTAGTCAGAATGAGCAGTTCTTC
TRBV5-1	-	TRBJ2-7	TRBD2	CASSFQLAGGYEQYF	TGCGCCAGCAGCTTTCAACTAGCGGGAGGATACGAGCAGTACTTC
TRBV19	-	TRBJ1-1	TRBD1	CASSIEAGGQDTEAFF	TGTGCCAGTAGTATAGAGGCAGGGGGTCAGGACACTGAAGCTTTCTTT
TRBV27	-	TRBJ1-6	-	CASREARRNSPLHF	TGTGCCAGCAGGGAGGCCAGGCGAAATTCACCCCTCCACTTT
TRBV30	-	TRBJ2-3	-	CAWTRSTDTQYF	TGTGCCTGGACCCGTAGCACAGATACGCAGTATTTT
TRBV5-4	-	TRBJ1-4	TRBD1	CASGTGKSTNEKLFF	TGTGCCAGCGGGACAGGGAAGAGCACTAATGAAAAACTGTTTTTT
TRBV5-4	-	TRBJ2-3	TRBD2	CASSLLQGAGTDTQYF	TGTGCCAGCAGCTTGCTGCAAGGAGCGGGAACAGATACGCAGTATTTT
TRBV5-1	-	TRBJ1-5	-	CASSLRLQGGGNQPQHF	TGCGCCAGCAGCTTACGATTACAGGGCGGGGGGAATCAGCCCCAGCATTTT
TRBV27	-	TRBJ1-2	-	CASSPHDSDFYGYTF	TGTGCCAGCAGCCCACATGACAGCGACTTCTATGGCTACACCTTC
TRBV27	-	TRBJ1-5	-	CARTGGNQPQHF	TGTGCCAGAACGGGAGGGAATCAGCCCCAGCATTTT
TRBV3-1/TRBV3-2	-	TRBJ2-7	-	CASSQLGGYEQYF	TGTGCCAGCAGCCAATTGGGGGGCTACGAGCAGTACTTC
TRBV24-1	-	TRBJ1-1	-	CATRTDMNTEAFF	TGTGCCACCAGGACAGACATGAACACTGAAGCTTTCTTT
TRBV3-1/TRBV3-2	-	TRBJ2-7	-	CASSQDRTFYEQYF	TGTGCCAGCAGCCAAGATCGGACTTTCTACGAGCAGTACTTC
TRBV4-3	-	TRBJ2-7	-	CASSQRPSNSYEQYF	TGCGCCAGCAGCCAGAGGCCGAGTAACTCCTACGAGCAGTACTTC
TRBV6-6	-	TRBJ1-1	-	CASTFLGGETEAFF	TGTGCCAGCACCTTCCTTGGAGGTGAGACTGAAGCTTTCTTT
TRBV30	-	TRBJ1-1	-	CAWAITGVGTEAFF	TGTGCCTGGGCAATAACAGGAGTAGGGACTGAAGCTTTCTTT
TRBV5-1	-	TRBJ2-3	TRBD1	CASSFDPGQGTDTQYF	TGCGCCAGCAGCTTCGACCCGGGACAGGGGACAGATACGCAGTATTTT
TRBV10-3	few	TRBJ2-7	-	CAISESGASDYEQYF	TGTGCCATCAGTGAGTCGGGGGCCTCCGACTACGAGCAGTACTTC
TRBV28	-	TRBJ1-1	-	CASRSEGFAFF	TGTGCCAGCAGGTCGGAGGGGTTTGCTTTCTTT
TRBV27	-	TRBJ1-2	-	CASSFRRNYGYTF	TGTGCCAGCAGTTTTAGGAGAAACTATGGCTACACCTTC
TRBV6-5	-	TRBJ2-2	-	CASRPQGHAGELFF	TGTGCCAGCAGGCCACAGGGTCATGCGGGGGAGCTGTTTTTT
TRBV30	-	TRBJ1-2	-	CAWSVRGGEENYGYTF	TGTGCCTGGAGTGTACGCGGGGGCGAGGAGAACTATGGCTACACCTTC
TRBV19	-	TRBJ2-7	TRBD2	CASSIGPGGLSEQYF	TGTGCCAGTAGTATAGGTCCGGGAGGGCTCTCCGAGCAGTACTTC
TRBV27	few	TRBJ2-3	-	CASSRGDTDTQYF	TGTGCCAGCAGTCGCGGAGACACAGATACGCAGTATTTT
TRBV2	-	TRBJ2-1	TRBD1	CASTADRDGEQFF	TGTGCCAGCACCGCGGACAGGGACGGTGAGCAGTTCTTC
TRBV30	-	TRBJ1-1	-	CAWSVSGRNTEAFF	TGTGCCTGGAGTGTATCAGGGCGGAACACTGAAGCTTTCTTT
TRBV7-9	-	TRBJ1-4	-	CASSMGQLNEKLFF	TGTGCCAGCAGCATGGGGCAGTTAAATGAAAAACTGTTTTTT
TRBV7-8	-	TRBJ1-2	TRBD1	CATGTGSLLGGYTF	TGTGCCACCGGGACAGGGTCCCTTCTAGGGGGCTACACCTTC
TRBV30	-	TRBJ1-4	-	CAWKIAGAGEKLFF	TGTGCCTGGAAGATTGCAGGGGCCGGGGAAAAACTGTTTTTT
TRBV5-4	-	TRBJ1-1	TRBD1	CASSRDSYTEAFF	TGTGCCAGCAGCCGGGACAGTTACACTGAAGCTTTCTTT
TRBV7-2	-	TRBJ2-7	TRBD2	CASSLTSGEGYEQYF	TGTGCCAGCAGCTTAACGTCCGGGGAGGGGTACGAGCAGTACTTC
TRBV19	-	TRBJ2-7	-	CASSMSRAPYEQYF	TGTGCCAGTAGTATGTCCAGGGCCCCCTACGAGCAGTACTTC
TRBV27	-	TRBJ2-4	-	CASSLGGSLAKNIQYF	TGTGCCAGCAGCCTCGGCGGTTCACTAGCCAAAAACATTCAGTACTTC
TRBV7-8	-	TRBJ2-2	TRBD2	CASSFASGRSTGELFF	TGTGCCAGCAGCTTTGCTAGCGGGAGGTCCACCGGGGAGCTGTTTTTT
TRBV5-1	-	TRBJ1-3	-	CASSLGPAGGSGNTIYF	TGCGCCAGCAGCTTAGGCCCCGCGGGGGGCTCTGGAAACACCATATATTTT
TRBV6-7	-	TRBJ2-7	TRBD2	CASSRERTSGVYEQYF	TGTGCCAGCAGCCGAGAGAGGACTAGCGGGGTCTACGAGCAGTACTTC
TRBV7-3	-	TRBJ1-2	TRBD1	CASSPGTGGYTF	TGTGCCAGCAGCCCAGGGACAGGCGGCTACACCTTC
TRBV6-2/TRBV6-3	few	TRBJ2-7	-	CASSYSIWARRGVYEQYF	TGTGCCAGCAGTTACTCGATTTGGGCGCGCAGGGGGGTATACGAGCAGTACTTC
TRBV10-1	-	TRBJ2-3	-	CASSESTGKDTDTQYF	TGCGCCAGCAGTGAGTCCACCGGGAAAGACACAGATACGCAGTATTTT
TRBV18	-	TRBJ2-7	TRBD1	CASSPDRDSYEQYF	TGTGCCAGCTCACCGGACAGGGACTCCTACGAGCAGTACTTC
TRBV6-5	once	TRBJ1-5	-	CASSYTDSNQPQHF	TGTGCCAGCAGTTACACTGATAGCAATCAGCCCCAGCATTTT
TRBV5-1	few	TRBJ1-2	TRBD1	CASSLAGTGGEGYTF	TGCGCCAGCAGCTTGGCCGGGACAGGGGGCGAGGGCTACACCTTC
TRBV29-1	-	TRBJ1-2	TRBD1	CSVEDLLGWTGGTSYGYTF	TGCAGCGTTGAAGATTTGTTGGGTTGGACAGGGGGGACCTCTTATGGCTACACCTTC
TRBV7-2	-	TRBJ1-4	-	CASSLAGGANEKLFF	TGTGCCAGCAGCTTAGCAGGGGGAGCTAATGAAAAACTGTTTTTT